Below, 32 T cell receptor beta chains from the same sample are listed, as sequenced in a study of shared T cell receptors in the human thymus (dated by TCRdb to 2020 to 2023). The library came from the immunoSEQ multiplex PCR assay. Sourced from immuneACCESS, this table was stored by TCRdb with only in-frame sequences that have V and J called. A share of the clones is absent; for the studies checked, an unresolved V gene accounts for under half, and the remainder has no known explanation. The table for this sample lists about 710,000 clones; 80% to 90% of them were counted only once. Roughly 0.0089% of the sample belongs to the ten largest clones. The sample was also linked to a second study, of human thymus T cells.

Specimen: thymocytes. These receptor sequences come from a boy under two years old with a congenital heart defect. Donor details come from another sample of the same person, matched by shared clones.

The chain uses TRBV6-6 and TRBJ2-3, with 12 nucleotides matching TRBD1. This CDR3 region has 14 residues. The V segment lost 6 bases and the J segment 4 bases; nucleotides outside the gene matches: 2. Per germline, CDR1 MNHNY and CDR2 SVGAGI (reference sequence). The CDR3 DNA is TGTGCCAGCAGGGGGGACAGGGGGCCAGATACGCAGTATTTT. Its translation is CASRGDRGPDTQYF.

V gene TRBV28 combines with J gene TRBJ2-3; 7 nucleotides agree with TRBD1. V gave up 2 bases and J gave up 4 bases; unmatched junction bases: 27. The CDR3 consists of 22 residues. Per the germline V gene, CDR1 is MDHEN and CDR2 is SYDVKM. The CDR3 bases are TGTGCCAGCAGTTTAAATCGAGGTCTAGGGGGCCCACAGATACTTATACCAGATACGCAGTATTTT. Protein product: CASSLNRGLGGPQILIPDTQYF.

The chain joins TRBV5-1 to TRBJ2-7; 8 bases agree with TRBD2. V lost 4 bases and J lost 0; bases outside the gene matches: 3. The CDR3 runs to 14 residues. Per germline, CDR1 SGHRS and CDR2 YFSETQ. The CDR3 sequence: CASSPGGYSYEQYF. CDR3 in DNA: TGCGCCAGCAGCCCGGGAGGGTACTCCTACGAGCAGTACTTC.

The chain carries TRBV7-6 and TRBJ1-6, with a weak D call TRBD1 (6 bases). V lost 3 bases, J lost 8 bases, and 14 bases lay in between. The CDR3 runs to 15 residues. Per the germline V gene, CDR1 is SGHVS and CDR2 is FNYEAQ. CDR3 sequence (DNA): TGTGCCAGCAGCTTCCAGACAGGTTGGGATTCACCCCTCCACTTT. This translates into CASSFQTGWDSPLHF.

V and J are TRBV28 and TRBJ1-4; the D is unclear. V was shortened by 7 bases and J by 6 bases, with 27 bases between the two germline ends. Germline V gene sequence: CDR1 MDHEN, CDR2 SYDVKM. This CDR3 has 18 amino acids. The CDR3 sequence: CASTPTVGSQKGDEKLFF. CDR3 coding DNA: TGTGCCAGCACCCCCACAGTCGGGAGTCAGAAGGGTGATGAAAAACTGTTTTTT.

This clone has just one count. V and J are TRBV28 and TRBJ1-2, with unresolved D. V gave up 7 bases and J gave up 5 bases, with 5 bases separating them. The germline V gene encodes CDR1 MDHEN and CDR2 SYDVKM. The CDR3 runs to 10 residues. As DNA, the CDR3 is TGTGCCAGCAATCCTTATGGCTACACCTTC. Protein sequence: CASNPYGYTF.

The CDR3: CASSPSGRGTGELFF. The CDR3 nucleotides are TGTGCCAGCAGCCCCAGCGGGAGAGGCACCGGGGAGCTGTTTTTT. The chain uses TRBV5-6 and TRBJ2-2, with 8 bases lining up with TRBD2. The ends lost 4 bases at V and 4 bases at J; junction bases unmatched: 6. The CDR3 has 15 residues. The germline CDR1 and CDR2 sequences are SGHDT and YYEEEE.

The genes are TRBV19 and TRBJ1-5; D might be TRBD1 (6 bases). In germline, CDR1 is LNHDA, CDR2 SQIVND (reference sequence). The germline V and J ends were trimmed by 1 base and 5 bases, with 12 bases remaining between them. The CDR3 extends over 15 amino acids. CDR3 region: CASSIGTAGDQPQHF. The CDR3, as DNA: TGTGCCAGTAGTATAGGAACCGCAGGGGATCAGCCCCAGCATTTT.

The genes are TRBV29-1 and TRBJ1-2; unclear D gene. This CDR3 comprises 11 residues. Germline V gene sequence: CDR1 SQVTM, CDR2 ANQGSEA. Trimming cost V 7 bases and J 4 bases, with 10 bases left between them. CDR3 nucleotides: TGCAGCGCCGAGGTGATCTATGGCTACACCTTC. Protein sequence: CSAEVIYGYTF.

The V gene is TRBV15, the J gene TRBJ2-2; 11 bases map to TRBD2. From germline, CDR1 is LNHNV and CDR2 YYDKDF (reference sequence). Trimming removed 0 bases from V and 4 bases from J; junction bases left unmatched: 19. This CDR3 region has 22 residues. The CDR3 here is CATSREIAFTSGGLRGTGELFF. CDR3 bases: TGTGCCACCAGCAGAGAAATTGCTTTTACTAGCGGGGGACTCAGGGGCACCGGGGAGCTGTTTTTT.

The chain links TRBV7-9 to TRBJ1-1, with D tentatively TRBD1 (6 bases). V shed 2 bases and J shed 2 bases, with 9 bases lying between them. The CDR3 runs to 14 residues. Germline V gene sequence: CDR1 SEHNR, CDR2 FQNEAQ (reference sequence). This CDR3 reads CASSLPGQNTEAFF. In DNA, the CDR3 is TGTGCCAGCAGCTTACCGGGACAAAACACTGAAGCTTTCTTT.

The CDR3 nucleotides read TGTGCCAGCAGCCCAGGGGCCAGGGTTATTTACGAGCAGTACTTC. The encoded protein is CASSPGARVIYEQYF. The V and J genes are TRBV7-2 and TRBJ2-7; a possible D gene is TRBD1 (6 bases). This CDR3 has 15 residues. Germline-derived CDR1 and CDR2 are SGHTA and FQGNSA. With 5 bases removed from V and 4 bases from J, the gap between germline ends came to 18 bases.

This clone was seen only a few times. The V call is TRBV5-6, the J call TRBJ2-7, with TRBD1 matching over 7 bases. V lost 4 bases, J lost 2 bases, and 9 bases stayed unmatched. CDR1 and CDR2 from the germline V gene are SGHDT and YYEEEE. The length of the CDR3 is 15 residues. CDR3 nucleotide sequence: TGTGCCAGCAGCACTAGGGGGACAGAGACCTACGAGCAGTACTTC. Its translation is CASSTRGTETYEQYF.

The chain joins TRBV19 to TRBJ1-2, with 8 bases fitting TRBD1. Germline V gene data show CDR1 as LNHDA and CDR2 as SQIVND (reference sequence). This CDR3 has 12 amino acids. CDR3: CATKQGGYGYTF. The CDR3 DNA reads TGTGCAACCAAACAGGGGGGCTATGGCTACACCTTC.

In the case of this clone: At the DNA level, this CDR3 is encoded by other sequences in the same sample as well. This chain uses TRBV6-5 with TRBJ2-1; TRBD2 aligns across 10 bases. The CDR3 is 15 residues long. After removal of 6 bases from V and 4 bases from J, the junction contained 6 bases not matched to a gene. Germline lookup yields CDR1 MNHEY and CDR2 SVGAGI. The CDR3 nucleotides read TGTGCCAGCAGAGCACTAGCGGGACCGTACAATGAGCAGTTCTTC. Residues: CASRALAGPYNEQFF.

Turning to this clone: One end of the junction is discordant with germline, which a read error may explain. The rearrangement uses TRBV13 and TRBJ2-3, with TRBD2 identical over 7 bases. The CDR3 length is 16 residues. CDR1 and CDR2 from the germline V gene are PRHDT and FYEKMQ (reference sequence). The CDR3 sequence: CASSLGVLARADTQYF. The CDR3 DNA sequence: TGTGCCAGCAGCCTAGGCGTACTAGCGAGGGCAGATACGCAGTATTTT.

The J gene is TRBJ2-3, the V gene TRBV30; D call uncertain. The CDR3 spans 13 residues. V was clipped by 5 bases and J by 3 bases, with 12 bases between them. The germline CDR1 and CDR2 sequences are GTSNPN and SVGIG (reference sequence). The CDR3 DNA is TGTGCCTGGGCACTTATGTTGACAGATACGCAGTATTTT. Protein sequence: CAWALMLTDTQYF. Supplemented by reference TRBV30 and TRBJ2-3, the full variable domain reads SQTIHQWPATLVQPVGSPLSLECTVEGTSNPNLYWYRQAAGRGLQLLFYSVGIGQISSEVPQNLSASRPQDRQFILSSKKLLLSDSGFYLCAWALMLTDTQYFGPGTRLTVL.

This clone was observed a few times. CDR3 amino acids: CASSFEWWRNTEAFF. The CDR3 DNA is TGTGCCAGCAGCTTTGAGTGGTGGAGGAACACTGAAGCTTTCTTT. The chain combines TRBV12-1 with TRBJ1-1. TRBV12-1 is assigned pseudogene status. The CDR3 has 15 residues.

This clone was observed once. The rearrangement uses TRBV6-1 and TRBJ2-3; no reliable D call. V lost 5 bases to trimming and J lost 0 bases, with 12 bases between them. CDR1 and CDR2 from the germline V gene are MNHNS and SASEGT. CDR3 length equals 15 residues. The CDR3 sequence: CASSTSITSTDTQYF. The CDR3, as DNA: TGTGCCAGCAGTACTTCTATAACGAGCACAGATACGCAGTATTTT.

This chain joins TRBV19 and TRBJ1-1; D unresolved. CDR1 and CDR2 from the germline V gene are LNHDA and SQIVND (reference sequence). Trimming took 2 bases from V and 0 from J, leaving 22 bases between them. The CDR3 spans 19 residues. CDR3 amino acids: CASSIRLPTRHPLNTEAFF. The CDR3 DNA sequence: TGTGCCAGTAGTATAAGACTTCCAACTAGGCATCCCTTGAACACTGAAGCTTTCTTT.

V is TRBV9 and J is TRBJ2-4; 12 nucleotides align to TRBD2. Germline CDR1 is SGDLS and CDR2 is YYNGEE. With V trimmed by 3 bases and J by 8 bases, 6 bases remained unmatched. This CDR3 region has 15 residues. In nucleotides, the CDR3 is TGTGCCAGCAGCGACGAGACTAGCGGGAGCGACATTCAGTACTTC. This gives the protein CASSDETSGSDIQYF. Full variable domain (remainder filled in from reference TRBV9 and TRBJ2-4): DSGVTQTPKHLITATGQRVTLRCSPRSGDLSVYWYQQSLDQGLQFLIQYYNGEERAKGNILERFSAQQFPDLHSELNLSSLELGDSALYFCASSDETSGSDIQYFGAGTRLSVL.

J is TRBJ2-2 and V is TRBV7-2, with a weak D call TRBD2 (5 bases). There are 16 residues in the CDR3. Trimming took off 3 bases at V and 1 base at J, with 12 bases between the two ends. Germline CDR1 SGHTA, CDR2 FQGNSA. Here the CDR3 DNA reads TGTGCCAGCAGCTTGTCGATTAGCGAGAACACCGGGGAGCTGTTTTTT. It translates to CASSLSISENTGELFF.

The CDR3 region is CASSLEQGAAEAFF. The CDR3 coding sequence is TGTGCCAGCAGCTTAGAACAGGGGGCCGCTGAAGCTTTCTTT. The chain is built from TRBV11-2 and TRBJ1-1; 9 nucleotides align to TRBD1. This CDR3 has 14 amino acids. J was trimmed by 6 bases and V by 0 bases; bases with no gene match: 2. Germline V gene sequence: CDR1 SGHAT, CDR2 FQNNGV.

The V gene is TRBV2, the J gene TRBJ2-5; 8 bases are shared with TRBD2. The CDR3 spans 16 residues. With V trimmed by 6 bases and J by 3 bases, 12 bases remained unmatched. The germline V gene encodes CDR1 SNHLY and CDR2 FYNNEI. For the CDR3, the DNA is TGTGCCAGCAGCCCCCCGGGTAGCGGGGAAGAAGAGACCCAGTACTTC. This gives the protein CASSPPGSGEEETQYF.

A few counts support this clone. The chain couples TRBV5-1 to TRBJ2-1; no firm D call. Germline V gives CDR1 SGHRS, CDR2 YFSETQ. V was cut by 0 bases and J by 3 bases, with 7 bases left in between. The CDR3 contains 14 residues. The CDR3 DNA reads as TGCGCCAGCAGCTTGGTTGGGCGCTACAATGAGCAGTTCTTC. Amino acids: CASSLVGRYNEQFF.

This rearrangement joins TRBV19 to TRBJ2-1; 13 bases agree with TRBD2. V gave up 3 bases and J gave up 4 bases; unmatched junction bases: 6. In germline, CDR1 is LNHDA, CDR2 SQIVND (reference sequence). The CDR3 runs to 17 residues. The CDR3 sequence: CASSIWTSGSTYNEQFF. The CDR3 nucleotides read TGTGCCAGTAGTATCTGGACTAGCGGGAGTACTTACAATGAGCAGTTCTTC.

This chain joins TRBV9 and TRBJ1-4; D remains unclear. CDR1 is SGDLS, CDR2 YYNGEE, per germline. The CDR3 has 14 residues. Trimming stripped 3 bases from V and 6 bases from J, with 12 bases between. The CDR3 DNA reads as TGTGCCAGCAGCGGACGAGGGAAGGATGAAAAACTGTTTTTT. Amino acid sequence: CASSGRGKDEKLFF.

V is TRBV6-9 and J is TRBJ1-5; no definite D call. The V gene lost 6 bases and the J gene lost 7 bases, with 7 bases spanning the gap. The CDR3 consists of 11 residues. Per the germline V gene, CDR1 is MNHGY and CDR2 is SVAAGI. As DNA, the CDR3 is TGTGCCAGCAGCACTCCCCAGCCCCAGCATTTT. The encoded protein is CASSTPQPQHF.

The chain joins TRBV23-1 to TRBJ2-7; D unresolved. TRBV23-1 is classed as an ORF, of uncertain function. Trimming removed 4 bases from V and 1 base from J, with 14 bases in between. This CDR3 has 15 amino acids. The CDR3 spells CASSPKRFLSYEQYF. CDR3 DNA sequence: TGCGCCAGCAGTCCTAAGAGGTTCCTTTCCTACGAGCAGTACTTC.

The chain has TRBV7-2 and TRBJ2-5; TRBD1 is a possible D gene (6 bases). The CDR3 is made up of 15 amino acids. Trimming took off 0 bases at V and 0 bases at J, with 8 bases between the two ends. Germline V lookup: CDR1 SGHTA, CDR2 FQGNSA. The CDR3 DNA is TGTGCCAGCAGCTTAGCCGGGACAAACCAAGAGACCCAGTACTTC. This sequence encodes CASSLAGTNQETQYF.

The CDR3 nucleotides are TGTGCCAGCAGAGTGGCAGGGGGTAATGAAAAACTGTTTTTT. Its protein product is CASRVAGGNEKLFF. The chain couples TRBV28 to TRBJ1-4; TRBD1 matches 7 bases. The CDR3 covers 14 residues. With 6 bases clipped from V and 4 bases from J, the junction kept 5 bases outside the gene matches. Per the germline V gene, CDR1 is MDHEN and CDR2 is SYDVKM. Together with reference TRBV28 and TRBJ1-4, the CDR3 gives the full variable domain: DVKVTQSSRYLVKRTGEKVFLECVQDMDHENMFWYRQDPGLGLRLIYFSYDVKMKEKGDIPEGYSVSREKKERFSLILESASTNQTSMYLCASRVAGGNEKLFFGSGTQLSVL.

The chain employs TRBV2 and TRBJ1-3; 8 bases agree with TRBD1. The length of the CDR3 is 15 residues. The germline gives CDR1 SNHLY, CDR2 FYNNEI. With V trimmed by 6 bases and J by 2 bases, 6 bases remained unmatched. This CDR3 is CASSADRGTGNTIYF. The CDR3 DNA reads as TGTGCCAGCAGCGCCGACAGGGGTACTGGAAACACCATATATTTT.